This TCR beta chain was sequenced during a study of graft-versus-host responses after intestinal transplantation (dated by TCRdb to the early 2020s). Describing the broader study: Recipients received multivisceral, liver-intestinal, or isolated intestinal transplants. All recipients received anti-thymocyte globulin induction followed by maintenance tacrolimus and steroids for roughly three years. Bulk TCR-beta CDR3 sequencing was used to track graft-versus-host and host-versus-graft alloreactive T cell clones in the graft, circulation and bone marrow after intestinal transplantation. To identify alloreactive clones, pre-transplant mixed lymphocyte reaction products were sequenced and compared with unstimulated pre-transplant donor and recipient T cells. Of the 20 to 25 intestinal transplant recipients enrolled in the cohort, one of whom was a retransplant, a few patients without pretransplant specimens were excluded. A peak of at least 4% donor T cells among recipient peripheral blood mononuclear cells was the definition used for donor T cell macrochimerism. Rather than being sequenced by the commercial service, samples from a few later patients were sequenced in-house on an Illumina MiSeq and processed with MiXCR.

V and J are trimmed by 8 bases and 5 bases, and the gene matches miss 5 bases of the junction. In the germline V gene (reference sequence), CDR1 corresponds to GTSNPN and CDR2 to SVGIG. Measured from the cysteine to the phenylalanine, the CDR3 is 12 residues long. Only the CDR3 DNA stays, 36 bases, in frame from base 1. This specimen's time point label, interpreted: cells obtained before transplantation from donor or recipient. CD3+CD4+ and CD3+CD8+ populations were FACS-sorted from unstimulated pre-transplant donor and recipient cells taken from spleen or lymph nodes. The method was the immunoSEQ multiplex PCR assay. In most patients, genomic DNA was isolated using the Qiagen DNeasy Blood and Tissue Kit and sent frozen to Adaptive Biotechnologies for TCR sequencing. For most patients, genomic DNA was subjected to high-throughput TCR-beta CDR3 sequencing by Adaptive Biotechnologies. From the authors' description of their analysis: TCR sequencing data were retrieved from Adaptive's ImmunoSEQ software for around 19 patients, whereas a few other patients were processed with MiXCR and VDJtools. CD4 versus CD8 sorting errors were corrected by removing sequences found in both subsets at a frequency ratio below 5:1. CDR3 nucleotide sequences shared between donor and recipient were removed because their origin could not be assigned. To count as alloreactive, a clone needed at least 2-fold expansion over unstimulated cells and a minimum CFSE-low frequency of 0.002% (template counts) or 0.001% (read counts). Mappable clones were those detected in sequenced pre-transplant spleen, lymph node, or MLR CFSE-low populations of the donor or recipient. The cumulative frequency of alloreactive clones was calculated as a percentage of all sequences, weighted by copy number. Not all clones reach the TCRdb copy of this immuneACCESS table, which keeps in-frame sequences only. Checked studies attribute under half of the gap to unresolved V genes and leave the rest unexplained. V, J and clone size reflect that table, while D and trimming were determined from the DNA. The sample has 100,000 to 130,000 clones on record, about 91% of them singletons. The biggest ten clones account for 0.71% of the sample.

Findings and caveats that apply to the study as a whole: Early after transplant, declines in HvG clones were associated with peak levels of circulating GvH clones. In the allografts of patients with donor T cell macrochimerism, GvH to HvG T cell clonal ratios were high. The relatively low number and heterogeneity of intestinal transplant patients limited the conclusions. GvH clones turned up in recipient bone marrow, with some appearing earlier in ileal mucosa or blood, a pattern consistent with an intestinal mucosal origin.

This clone has only one observation. Its target antigen remains unknown. No much larger clonotype is one base removed from it; base qualities were not supplied. The V and J genes are TRBV30 and TRBJ2-1; TRBD1 agrees with 8 junctional bases. Sample: unstimulated CD4+ T cells sorted from spleen or lymph node cells, taken before transplant. The clonotype originates from a human donor who was the organ donor for an intestinal transplant. At the DNA level, the sequence is TGTGCCCGGGACAGGCTAGACAATGAGCAGTTCTTC. It translates to CARDRLDNEQFF.